The next 31 T cell receptor beta chains were all read from a single sample in a study of T cells in localized non-small cell lung cancer. Assay used: immunoSEQ multiplex PCR; TCRdb lists only in-frame clones, some missing. The data contain a few hundred clones, roughly 25% of them singletons. The material sequenced was lung tumor tissue, taken before any cancer treatment. Every receptor here comes from an older male donor with stage II lung adenocarcinoma.

The gene calls are TRBV12-5 and TRBJ1-5; D call uncertain. In germline, CDR1 is LGHNT, CDR2 FRNRAP. The CDR3 contains 13 residues. The V end lost 4 bases, the J end lost 7 bases, and 11 bases lay between the germline ends. CDR3 in amino acids: CASGSALGQPQHF. The CDR3 coding sequence is TGTGCTAGTGGTTCCGCCCTCGGGCAGCCCCAGCATTTT.

The chain links TRBV29-1 to TRBJ1-2; 12 nucleotides align to TRBD1. The CDR3 runs 15 residues. Germline loops: CDR1 SQVTM, CDR2 ANQGSEA. V lost 4 bases to trimming and J lost 5 bases; unmatched junction nucleotides: 8. CDR3 protein: CSVVGQGAYLYGYTF. The CDR3 DNA follows: TGCAGCGTTGTGGGACAGGGGGCTTATCTTTATGGCTACACCTTC.

The V and J genes are TRBV19 and TRBJ2-5, with no clear D. This CDR3 spans 13 amino acids. Trimming pared 1 base from V and 5 bases from J, leaving 8 bases between. CDR1 is LNHDA and CDR2 is SQIVND in the germline V gene (reference sequence). Here the CDR3 reads CASSIGRMETQYF. The DNA of the CDR3 is TGTGCCAGTAGTATAGGAAGAATGGAGACCCAGTACTTC.

This clone is labeled large (0.1 to 1%). J is TRBJ1-1 and V is TRBV7-2; D is unclear. The V and J ends lost 4 bases and 0 bases respectively, with 6 bases between them. Germline V gene lookup returns CDR1 SGHTA and CDR2 FQGNSA. The CDR3 consists of 13 residues. The CDR3 loop reads CASSWSLNTEAFF. The CDR3 nucleotides are TGTGCCAGCAGCTGGAGCCTGAACACTGAAGCTTTCTTT.

The chain employs TRBV14 and TRBJ2-1; D is perhaps TRBD1 or TRBD2 (5 bases each). Trimming removed 6 bases at V and 6 bases at J, with 21 bases between. CDR1 and CDR2 (germline): SGHDN, FVKESK. The CDR3 is made up of 16 amino acids. CDR3 protein: CASSKRGTSYVNEQFF. CDR3 in DNA: TGTGCCAGCAGTAAAAGGGGAACTAGTTATGTCAATGAGCAGTTCTTC.

The chain combines TRBV4-1 with TRBJ2-2, with no clear D. The CDR3 consists of 13 residues. Trimming took off 2 bases at V and 0 bases at J, with 1 base between the two ends. Germline loops: CDR1 MGHRA, CDR2 YSYEKL. CDR3 DNA sequence: TGCGCCAGCAGCCAACCGAACACCGGGGAGCTGTTTTTT. Amino acid sequence: CASSQPNTGELFF.

The rearrangement joins TRBV28 to TRBJ2-7, with 7 nucleotides matching TRBD1. From germline, CDR1 is MDHEN and CDR2 SYDVKM. J gave up 3 bases and V 3 bases, and 8 bases lay outside the gene matches. The CDR3 runs 15 residues. CDR3 protein: CASSFLGGPLYEQYF. In DNA, the CDR3 is TGTGCCAGCAGTTTTTTAGGGGGCCCCCTCTACGAGCAGTACTTC.

This clone was seen a few times. The CDR3 protein is CASSLGGPTGGYTF. The DNA of the CDR3 is TGTGCCAGCAGCTTGGGTGGGCCTACGGGTGGCTACACCTTC. V usage is TRBV11-3 and J usage is TRBJ1-2; no clear D gene. This CDR3 spans 14 amino acids. The V end was cut by 3 bases, the J end by 7 bases, with 15 bases between. The germline V gene has CDR1 SGHNT and CDR2 YENEEA.

This clone has a handful of counts. The CDR3 here is CASTLGTANEQFF. The CDR3 DNA sequence: TGTGCCAGCACCTTGGGGACTGCCAATGAGCAGTTCTTC. The chain links TRBV9 to TRBJ2-1; perhaps TRBD2 as D (6 bases). CDR1 and CDR2 (germline): SGDLS, YYNGEE. Trimming cost V 6 bases and J 6 bases, with 13 bases left between them. The CDR3 length is 13 residues. Supplemented by reference TRBV9 and TRBJ2-1, the full variable domain reads DSGVTQTPKHLITATGQRVTLRCSPRSGDLSVYWYQQSLDQGLQFLIQYYNGEERAKGNILERFSAQQFPDLHSELNLSSLELGDSALYFCASTLGTANEQFFGPGTRLTVL.

This clone is large (0.1 to 1%) by share. The chain employs TRBV6-8 and TRBJ1-1; 8 positions agree with TRBD1. Trimming at V came to 7 bases and at J to 1 base, leaving 8 bases not matched to a gene. The CDR3 spans 15 residues. Germline loops: CDR1 MNHGY, CDR2 SAAAGT. Written as DNA, the CDR3 is TGTGCCAGCACCCCCCCCGGGACAGGGAACACTGAAGCTTTCTTT. Translation gives CASTPPGTGNTEAFF.

This clone was counted between two and nine times. The CDR3 reads CASSLQGEHEQYF. Written as DNA, the CDR3 is TGCGCCAGCAGCTTACAGGGGGAACACGAGCAGTACTTC. This chain uses TRBV23-1 with TRBJ2-7, with 8 bases fitting TRBD1. TRBV23-1 is classed as an ORF, of uncertain function. This CDR3 has 13 amino acids. The trim removed 6 bases at V and 5 bases at J, leaving 6 bases unmatched.

The sample holds a few counts of this clone. The rearrangement links TRBV18 to TRBJ1-1; no definite D call. Germline V gene lookup returns CDR1 KGHSH and CDR2 LQKENI. V was cut by 5 bases and J by 0 bases, with 10 bases left in between. CDR3 length: 14 amino acids. CDR3 bases: TGTGCCAGCTCAACAAGGGCGGTGAACACTGAAGCTTTCTTT. It specifies CASSTRAVNTEAFF.

This clone was seen a handful of times. The CDR3 region is CASSLTLYEQYF. The CDR3 nucleotides are TGTGCCAGCAGCCTTACCCTCTACGAGCAGTACTTC. The chain combines TRBV28 with TRBJ2-7; D remains unclear. V gave up 6 bases and J gave up 3 bases, with 9 bases separating them. The CDR3 has 12 residues. The germline V gene has CDR1 MDHEN and CDR2 SYDVKM.

This clone was recorded a few times. The chain recombines TRBV22-1 with TRBJ2-1; the table's D call, TRBD2, was not checked against the DNA. TRBV22-1 is a listed pseudogene. This CDR3 is 15 amino acids long. The CDR3 bases are TGTGCCAGCAGTCAAGAACCTAGCTCCTACAATGAGCAGTTCTTC. It translates to CASSQEPSSYNEQFF.

This chain uses TRBV10-3 with TRBJ2-7, with 9 positions matching TRBD1. Trimming removed 4 bases from V and 6 bases from J; junction bases left unmatched: 4. This CDR3 contains 13 residues. CDR1 ENHRY and CDR2 SYGVKD come from the germline V gene. CDR3 DNA: TGTGCCATCAGTGGGACAGGGGCAGGCGAGCAGTACTTC. Translation gives CAISGTGAGEQYF.

V gene TRBV5-1 combines with J gene TRBJ1-1; TRBD1 aligns across 9 bases. Germline loops: CDR1 SGHRS, CDR2 YFSETQ. V lost 4 bases to trimming and J lost 2 bases; unmatched junction nucleotides: 12. The CDR3 totals 17 residues. The CDR3 region is CASSPETGGGGNTEAFF. Written as DNA, the CDR3 is TGCGCCAGCAGCCCGGAGACAGGGGGTGGGGGTAACACTGAAGCTTTCTTT.

The sample holds one count of this clone. The chain is built from TRBV29-1 and TRBJ1-1; D is uncertain. The CDR3 consists of 15 residues. Trimming removed 3 bases at V and 4 bases at J, with 18 bases between. Looked up from germline, CDR1 is SQVTM and CDR2 is ANQGSEA. This CDR3 reads CSVDRPGPMGTEAFF. The CDR3 DNA reads as TGCAGCGTTGACCGACCAGGCCCAATGGGCACTGAAGCTTTCTTT.

The V and J genes are TRBV9 and TRBJ2-2; D unclear. Trimming left V 5 bases short and J 5 bases short, with 10 bases between. CDR1 is SGDLS, CDR2 YYNGEE, per germline. The CDR3 runs 13 residues. The DNA of the CDR3 is TGTGCCAGCAGTGAAATAGTTACCGGGGAGCTGTTTTTT. This translates into CASSEIVTGELFF.

The genes are TRBV18 and TRBJ2-6; 8 nucleotides match TRBD1. Germline V gene data show CDR1 as KGHSH and CDR2 as LQKENI. The V segment lost 1 base and the J segment 0 bases; nucleotides outside the gene matches: 5. CDR3 length: 18 residues. CDR3 residues: CASSPRTGSLSGANVLTF. As DNA, the CDR3 is TGTGCCAGCTCACCACGGACAGGGTCCCTCTCTGGGGCCAACGTCCTGACTTTC.

This clone is large. This chain links TRBV6-8 with TRBJ2-1, with unresolved D. The V gene lost 2 bases and the J gene lost 8 bases, with 13 bases spanning the gap. Germline values: CDR1 MNHGY, CDR2 SAAAGT. The CDR3 is 14 amino acids. The CDR3, as DNA: TGTGCCAGCAGTTACCGAAAAGGGTATTATGAGCAGTTCTTC. Its protein product is CASSYRKGYYEQFF.

The rearrangement links TRBV6-8 to TRBJ2-3, with 14 bases that match TRBD2. The CDR3 length is 16 residues. Germline CDR1 MNHGY, CDR2 SAAAGT. Trimming at V came to 5 bases and at J to 6 bases, leaving 7 bases not matched to a gene. The CDR3 nucleotides read TGTGCCAGCAGTGACGAGGGGACTAGCGGGAGTGATACGCAGTATTTT. Translation gives CASSDEGTSGSDTQYF.

V gene TRBV2 combines with J gene TRBJ1-4, with 7 bases lining up with TRBD1. Trimming at V came to 5 bases and at J to 0 bases, leaving 3 bases not matched to a gene. The CDR3 has 15 amino acids. CDR1 is SNHLY and CDR2 is FYNNEI in the germline V gene. This chain's CDR3 is CASSPDRTTNEKLFF. The CDR3 nucleotides read TGTGCCAGCAGTCCGGACAGGACAACTAATGAAAAACTGTTTTTT.

V and J are TRBV11-3 and TRBJ2-3; tentatively, D is TRBD2 (5 bases). The ends were cut back, 1 base at V and 0 bases at J, with 23 bases in the middle. This CDR3 has 20 residues. From germline, CDR1 is SGHNT and CDR2 YENEEA. CDR3 in amino acids: CASSLGPAASEEASTDTQYF. CDR3 bases: TGTGCCAGCAGCTTAGGTCCAGCAGCGTCGGAGGAGGCTAGCACAGATACGCAGTATTTT.

The chain employs TRBV10-2 and TRBJ2-5, with a possible D match to TRBD2 (7 bases). This CDR3 has 15 amino acids. V was pared by 1 base and J by 4 bases, with 13 bases between. CDR1 and CDR2 from the germline V gene are WSHSY and SAAADI. CDR3 nucleotides: TGCGCCAGCAGTGAGTGGAGGGGGGAGGGAGAGACCCAGTACTTC. Amino acids: CASSEWRGEGETQYF.

The V call is TRBV9, the J call TRBJ2-3, with D unclear. V dropped 10 bases and J dropped 4 bases, with 16 bases sitting between them. This CDR3 region has 13 residues. Looked up from germline, CDR1 is SGDLS and CDR2 is YYNGEE. In nucleotides, the CDR3 is TGTGCCTGCTCTCTCGGGCCCCCAGATACGCAGTATTTT. Encoded protein: CACSLGPPDTQYF.

This clone has a single count. The chain carries TRBV5-1 and TRBJ1-1; TRBD1 matches at 8 bases. Germline CDR1 and CDR2: SGHRS and YFSETQ. The V segment lost 4 bases and the J segment 1 base; nucleotides outside the gene matches: 9. The CDR3 runs to 16 residues. The CDR3 DNA sequence: TGCGCCAGCAGCCGGTTATCAGGGACAGGGAACACTGAAGCTTTCTTT. Translated: CASSRLSGTGNTEAFF. The whole variable domain, filled in from reference TRBV5-1 and TRBJ1-1, reads KAGVTQTPRYLIKTRGQQVTLSCSPISGHRSVSWYQQTPGQGLQFLFEYFSETQRNKGNFPGRFSGRQFSNSRSEMNVSTLELGDSALYLCASSRLSGTGNTEAFFGQGTRLTVV.

The chain recombines TRBV23-1 with TRBJ2-1; 11 positions match TRBD2. TRBV23-1 is noted as an ORF with a role that remains uncertain. V shed 6 bases and J 8 bases; nucleotides not matched to a gene: 9. This CDR3 contains 15 residues. The CDR3 sequence is CASSQDTSGSDEQFF. Here the CDR3 DNA reads TGCGCCAGCAGCCAAGATACTAGCGGGAGCGATGAGCAGTTCTTC.

V usage is TRBV6-8 and J usage is TRBJ1-2; D not certain. The CDR3 consists of 13 residues. Trimming removed 5 bases from V and 2 bases from J, with 9 bases in between. Germline values: CDR1 MNHGY, CDR2 SAAAGT. For the CDR3, the DNA is TGTGCCAGCAGTCCCTACGCGAACTATGGCTACACCTTC. Translated, it gives CASSPYANYGYTF.

The table lists this clone with a few counts. As DNA, the CDR3 is TGTGCCAGCAGCTTTTGGGGTAGCAATCAGCCCCAGCATTTT. Translated, it gives CASSFWGSNQPQHF. The chain uses TRBV6-8 and TRBJ1-5; D not certain. The V end lost 6 bases, the J end lost 0 bases, and 9 bases lay between the germline ends. The V gene's germline CDR1 is MNHGY and CDR2 SAAAGT. The CDR3 sequence is 14 residues long.

The chain links TRBV6-8 to TRBJ1-2; no firm D call. The CDR3 is 15 residues long. Trimming removed 5 bases from V and 4 bases from J, with 17 bases in between. Per the germline V gene, CDR1 is MNHGY and CDR2 is SAAAGT. The CDR3 nucleotides read TGTGCCAGCAGTCCTCGACACGCTCCGCGCTATGGCTACACCTTC. It is translated as CASSPRHAPRYGYTF.

The sample holds a few counts of this clone. The J gene is TRBJ2-2, the V gene TRBV6-8, with D possibly TRBD2 on 5 matching bases. This CDR3 has 13 amino acids. Per germline, CDR1 MNHGY and CDR2 SAAAGT. The ends were cut back, 5 bases at V and 9 bases at J, with 13 bases in the middle. CDR3 amino acids: CASSRAAARELFF. The CDR3 nucleotides read TGTGCCAGCAGTCGAGCGGCCGCGAGGGAGCTGTTTTTT.